This TCR beta chain was observed in a study of blood T cell repertoires in COVID-19. At the level of the study: Sources were T cells, B-cell-depleted T cells, or PBMCs; the material itself was cDNA or gDNA.

This clone was found a few times. Source study methods: Nucleated cell number was recorded as an estimate derived from reference gene primer amplification. Libraries were prepared by immunoSEQ multiplex PCR; TCRdb keeps only in-frame clonotypes and omits some of them. D and trimming come from the DNA, and the V and J calls and clone size come from that table. The sample holds about 160,000 clones; about four fifths are singletons and the top ten take roughly 13%. The sequence came from a man in his 70s who had recovered from COVID-19. The source material was peripheral blood.

This CDR3 reads CASSEASGGVRETQYF. DNA of the CDR3: TGCGCCAGCTCCGAAGCTAGCGGGGGGGTTCGGGAGACCCAGTACTTC. This chain connects TRBV10-1 to TRBJ2-5; TRBD2 agrees at 12 bases. There are 16 residues in the CDR3. Trimming at V came to 8 bases and at J to 5 bases, leaving 12 bases not matched to a gene. CDR1 WNHNN and CDR2 SYGVQD come from the germline V gene (reference sequence).